The following is a T cell receptor (beta chain) sequence with its context. Its specificity is not known. Template switching added a universal primer site; cDNA carried unique molecular identifiers. TCRdb re-called the 5' RACE reads with MiXCR, one entry per CDR3 protein. The repertoire holds more than 1.5 million distinct CDR3 sequences, with under 35% as singletons. This sample was taken from a study of identical twins. The CDR3 totals 15 residues. General study results and limits: The abundant beta clonotypes from cord blood had fewer insertions, and memory repertoires had none of this.

The TCR originated in a newborn girl in good health. This chain links TRBV21-1 with TRBJ2-3; TRBD2 is the table's D call, not checked against the DNA. TRBV21-1 has pseudogene status. The sequenced sample consisted of cord blood. CDR3 coding DNA: TGTGCCAGCAGTAACCTAGCGGGAGGGGGTGATACGCAGTATTTT. Translated, it gives CASSNLAGGGDTQYF.